This passage covers 9 T cell receptor beta chains from one sample sequenced in a study of T cells in Graves' hyperthyroidism and ophthalmopathy. RNA transcripts provided the source from which TCR beta CDR3 regions were amplified. First-round RT-PCR with HTBI primers amplified the TCR CDR3 region. TCRdb processed the multiplex PCR reads anew with MiXCR; each CDR3 protein has one entry. Among around 600,000 distinct CDR3 sequences listed, 13% to 15% were seen once. Sequences were obtained from blood. These receptors were taken from a woman aged 18-29 years with Graves' ophthalmopathy.

This clonotype was seen only a few times. The chain uses TRBV4-2 and TRBJ2-1, with a weak D call TRBD1 (5 bases). Germline CDR1 is LGHNA and CDR2 is YNFKEQ. CDR3 length: 18 amino acids. With 1 base removed from V and 3 bases from J, the gap between germline ends came to 19 bases. This CDR3 is CASSQGASMGRGYNEQFF. CDR3 sequence (DNA): TGTGCCAGCAGCCAAGGGGCTAGTATGGGTAGGGGCTACAATGAGCAGTTCTTC.

The chain joins TRBV29-1 to TRBJ2-2; D gene unclear. Germline assignment: CDR1 SQVTM and CDR2 ANQGSEA. The CDR3 has 16 amino acids. V gave up 5 bases and J gave up 0 bases, with 16 bases separating them. The CDR3 sequence is CSVTNVDGPNTGELFF. DNA for the CDR3: TGCAGCGTTACTAACGTGGATGGTCCGAACACCGGGGAGCTGTTTTTT.

This rearrangement joins TRBV29-1 to TRBJ2-5, with a possible D match to TRBD2 (5 bases). V dropped 3 bases and J dropped 1 base, with 9 bases sitting between them. This CDR3 comprises 13 residues. Germline V gene data show CDR1 as SQVTM and CDR2 as ANQGSEA. CDR3 loop: CSVDEGVQETQYF. The CDR3 nucleotides read TGCAGCGTTGATGAGGGAGTCCAAGAGACCCAGTACTTC.

This clonotype was found many times. J is TRBJ1-6 and V is TRBV11-3, with D possibly being TRBD1 (5 bases). The CDR3 is 14 amino acids. V lost 5 bases and J 8 bases, leaving 13 bases between the germline ends. Germline CDR1 and CDR2: SGHNT and YENEEA. For the CDR3, the DNA is TGTGCCAGCAGCCCCCGGCAGGGTCATTCACCCCTCCACTTT. It yields the protein CASSPRQGHSPLHF.

This clonotype showed up many times. The chain uses TRBV7-9 and TRBJ2-5; D is uncertain. This CDR3 is built from 10 residues. Deletions cut 7 bases from V and 4 bases from J, with 4 bases between. Germline loops: CDR1 SEHNR, CDR2 FQNEAQ (reference sequence). The CDR3 reads CASTGETQYF. The CDR3 coding sequence is TGTGCCAGCACGGGAGAGACCCAGTACTTC. Filled out from reference TRBV7-9 and TRBJ2-5, the complete variable domain reads DTGVSQNPRHKITKRGQNVTFRCDPISEHNRLYWYRQTLGQGPEFLTYFQNEAQLEKSRLLSDRFSAERPKGSFSTLEIQRTEQGDSAMYLCASTGETQYFGPGTRLLVL.

The chain recombines TRBV11-2 with TRBJ2-7; perhaps D is TRBD1 or TRBD2 (5 bases each). Trimming cost V 0 bases and J 3 bases, with 15 bases left between them. The germline gives CDR1 SGHAT, CDR2 FQNNGV. The CDR3 spans 16 residues. This chain's CDR3 is CASSLDGTRPNYEQYF. CDR3 DNA sequence: TGTGCCAGCAGCTTAGACGGGACGCGGCCCAACTACGAGCAGTACTTC. The full variable domain, with the rest looked up from reference TRBV11-2 and TRBJ2-7, is EAGVAQSPRYKIIEKRQSVAFWCNPISGHATLYWYQQILGQGPKLLIQFQNNGVVDDSQLPKDRFSAERLKGVDSTLKIQPAKLEDSAVYLCASSLDGTRPNYEQYFGPGTRLTVT.

Many counts were recorded for this clonotype. The gene calls are TRBV20-1 and TRBJ1-5; possible D gene TRBD1, 5 bases. The ends were cut back, 6 bases at V and 3 bases at J, with 15 bases in the middle. The CDR3 is 14 residues long. Germline CDR1 reads DFQATT; CDR2 reads SNEGSKA (reference sequence). This CDR3 reads CSAPPDSPNQPQHF. CDR3 DNA sequence: TGCAGTGCCCCTCCCGACAGTCCCAATCAGCCCCAGCATTTT.

This clonotype was counted ten times or more. The rearrangement links TRBV11-2 to TRBJ2-5; possibly TRBD2 for D (7 bases). This CDR3 has 17 amino acids. Per germline, CDR1 SGHAT and CDR2 FQNNGV. Between the trimmed V and J ends, which lost 5 bases and 4 bases, there was a span of 23 bases. The DNA for the CDR3 is TGTGCCAGCAGCCTAGGTTCGGGAGGAGGGGGTGGAGAGACCCAGTACTTC. Its protein product is CASSLGSGGGGGETQYF.

The CDR3: CASSSGTFVEQFF. In DNA form, the CDR3 reads TGTGCCAGCAGTTCAGGGACATTTGTTGAGCAGTTCTTC. The gene calls are TRBV12-3 or TRBV12-4 and TRBJ2-1, with D perhaps matching TRBD1 (6 bases). This CDR3 is 13 amino acids long. V dropped 4 bases and J dropped 9 bases, with 13 bases sitting between them.